This T cell receptor (beta chain) was identified in a study of liver allograft versus peripheral blood T cells. Study details: The authors compared T cell receptor repertoires in transplanted livers with those in the peripheral blood of recipients.

General study findings and limits: Reportedly, liver allograft T cell receptor repertoires differed from peripheral blood ones.

The germline CDR1 and CDR2 sequences are LNHDA and SQIVND (reference sequence). V was pared by 3 bases and J by 6 bases, with 2 bases of the junction left unmatched. This CDR3 has 14 residues. TCRdb passed the reads through MiXCR, listing each CDR3 protein once. The sample contains 9,000 or so distinct CDR3 sequences, about 24% of which appear only once. By its share, this clonotype is medium-sized (0.01 to 0.1%). Its antigen is still unknown. The gene calls are TRBV19 and TRBJ1-5, with 10 bases that match TRBD1. The TCR comes from a human patient who had a liver transplant. Some T cells may trace back to the graft donor. CDR3: CASSMDRGVQPQHF. The CDR3 nucleotides are TGTGCCAGTAGTATGGACAGGGGGGTTCAGCCCCAGCATTTT.